This TCR beta chain appears in the sequencing data of a study of T cells in Graves' hyperthyroidism and ophthalmopathy. Overall study: Peripheral blood samples were taken at initial diagnosis, prior to any treatment.

There were TCR beta CDR3 regions amplified from RNA transcripts. Researchers ran a first-round RT-PCR on the TCR CDR3 using the HTBI primer set. TCRdb re-called the multiplex PCR reads through MiXCR, storing one row per CDR3 protein. The table has around 610,000 distinct CDR3 sequences, roughly 15% seen once. The diagnostic basis comprised clinical symptoms, serum thyroxine and TRAb, thyroid ultrasound and orbital computed tomography. Study-level results: Stable hyperthyroidism was told apart from ophthalmopathy by a model built on 13 V-J features. Blood held most thyroid clonotypes expanded above 0.001 frequency.

This clonotype was observed many times. The antigen is undetermined. The TCR was taken from a middle-aged woman with Graves' ophthalmopathy. The sequencing input was blood.

As DNA, the CDR3 is TGTGCCAGCAGCCCCAGCCGGACAGGGAACACCGGGGAGCTGTTTTTT. Translating it yields CASSPSRTGNTGELFF. The V gene is TRBV14, the J gene TRBJ2-2; 7 positions match TRBD1. Unmatched junction bases numbered 6, after V lost 4 bases and J lost 1 base. Germline lookup yields CDR1 SGHDN and CDR2 FVKESK. The CDR3 loop spans 16 amino acids.